This is a list of T cell receptor beta chains from one sample in a study of PD-1 blockade in classical Hodgkin lymphoma. The repertoire was sequenced with immunoSEQ multiplex PCR; TCRdb's copy has only in-frame clones and lacks some. The sample records 49,000 or so clones, over 70% being singletons. The sequencing used peripheral blood mononuclear cells (PBMCs), collected before the second cycle of nivolumab. The receptors originated from a human donor with classical Hodgkin lymphoma. CDR3s include the opening cysteine and the closing phenylalanine or tryptophan. Each record gives: D gene, clone size, V gene, J gene, CDR3 DNA, CDR3 protein. A D gene is named only where the DNA matches it firmly. Rows give clone size only sometimes, using once, few, many, or a class for an expanded clone.

>TRBD2|once|TRBV7-9|TRBJ2-7
TGTGCCAGCAGCTTATATTTGGGTCGGGGGGGCCCTCACGAGCAGTACTTC
CASSLYLGRGGPHEQYF
>TRBD1|.|TRBV11-2|TRBJ2-1
TGTGCCAGCAGCTCAATCCCGGGACAGGGAATCTTC
CASSSIPGQGIF
>TRBD2|.|TRBV9|TRBJ2-2
TGTGCCAGCACGGGTGTGGGACTAGCGGGCACCGGGGAGCTGTTTTTT
CASTGVGLAGTGELFF
>.|.|TRBV6-5|TRBJ1-4
TGTGCCAGCAGCCCCTACAGGGACGAAAAACTGTTTTTT
CASSPYRDEKLFF
>.|.|TRBV18|TRBJ2-5
TGTGCCAGCTCACAAGGGGATCAAGAGACCCAGTACTTC
CASSQGDQETQYF
>TRBD2|few|TRBV6-4|TRBJ2-3
TGTGCTAGGGCTAGCGGGGGTGGGAACACAGATACGCAGTATTTT
CARASGGGNTDTQYF
>TRBD1|few|TRBV7-6|TRBJ1-5
TGTGCCAGCAGCCTCACAGGGGATGGCAATCAGCCCCAGCATTTT
CASSLTGDGNQPQHF
>.|.|TRBV20-1|TRBJ2-3
TGCAGTGCTAGTTCCCCAGATACGCAGTATTTT
CSASSPDTQYF
>.|.|TRBV25-1|TRBJ1-4
TGTGCCAGCAGCCGAGGTGGGGCAACTAATGAAAAACTGTTTTTT
CASSRGGATNEKLFF
>TRBD2|.|TRBV6-1|TRBJ2-7
TGTGCCAGCAGTGGCCGAGGGGGGATAGCGGGAGGCCGATACGAGCAGTACTTC
CASSGRGGIAGGRYEQYF
>.|.|TRBV7-2|TRBJ2-5
TGTGCCTCCAACCGGGACCCAGAAGAGACCCAGTACTTC
CASNRDPEETQYF
>.|.|TRBV19|TRBJ1-1
TGTGCCAGTAGTATCTTCGGCGGGACCCCCGGACAACCCTACACTGAAGCTTTCTTT
CASSIFGGTPGQPYTEAFF
>TRBD1|.|TRBV5-4|TRBJ1-2
TGTGCCAGCAGCCGCTCGACAAGGGGGCTCGACTATGGCTACACCTTC
CASSRSTRGLDYGYTF
>.|.|TRBV5-1|TRBJ2-1
TGCGCCAGCAGCGGGAACAGCGGCGGTGAGCAGTTCTTC
CASSGNSGGEQFF
>.|.|TRBV28|TRBJ1-1
TGTGCCAGCACTCCTACCGGGACGTTGAACACTGAAGCTTTCTTT
CASTPTGTLNTEAFF